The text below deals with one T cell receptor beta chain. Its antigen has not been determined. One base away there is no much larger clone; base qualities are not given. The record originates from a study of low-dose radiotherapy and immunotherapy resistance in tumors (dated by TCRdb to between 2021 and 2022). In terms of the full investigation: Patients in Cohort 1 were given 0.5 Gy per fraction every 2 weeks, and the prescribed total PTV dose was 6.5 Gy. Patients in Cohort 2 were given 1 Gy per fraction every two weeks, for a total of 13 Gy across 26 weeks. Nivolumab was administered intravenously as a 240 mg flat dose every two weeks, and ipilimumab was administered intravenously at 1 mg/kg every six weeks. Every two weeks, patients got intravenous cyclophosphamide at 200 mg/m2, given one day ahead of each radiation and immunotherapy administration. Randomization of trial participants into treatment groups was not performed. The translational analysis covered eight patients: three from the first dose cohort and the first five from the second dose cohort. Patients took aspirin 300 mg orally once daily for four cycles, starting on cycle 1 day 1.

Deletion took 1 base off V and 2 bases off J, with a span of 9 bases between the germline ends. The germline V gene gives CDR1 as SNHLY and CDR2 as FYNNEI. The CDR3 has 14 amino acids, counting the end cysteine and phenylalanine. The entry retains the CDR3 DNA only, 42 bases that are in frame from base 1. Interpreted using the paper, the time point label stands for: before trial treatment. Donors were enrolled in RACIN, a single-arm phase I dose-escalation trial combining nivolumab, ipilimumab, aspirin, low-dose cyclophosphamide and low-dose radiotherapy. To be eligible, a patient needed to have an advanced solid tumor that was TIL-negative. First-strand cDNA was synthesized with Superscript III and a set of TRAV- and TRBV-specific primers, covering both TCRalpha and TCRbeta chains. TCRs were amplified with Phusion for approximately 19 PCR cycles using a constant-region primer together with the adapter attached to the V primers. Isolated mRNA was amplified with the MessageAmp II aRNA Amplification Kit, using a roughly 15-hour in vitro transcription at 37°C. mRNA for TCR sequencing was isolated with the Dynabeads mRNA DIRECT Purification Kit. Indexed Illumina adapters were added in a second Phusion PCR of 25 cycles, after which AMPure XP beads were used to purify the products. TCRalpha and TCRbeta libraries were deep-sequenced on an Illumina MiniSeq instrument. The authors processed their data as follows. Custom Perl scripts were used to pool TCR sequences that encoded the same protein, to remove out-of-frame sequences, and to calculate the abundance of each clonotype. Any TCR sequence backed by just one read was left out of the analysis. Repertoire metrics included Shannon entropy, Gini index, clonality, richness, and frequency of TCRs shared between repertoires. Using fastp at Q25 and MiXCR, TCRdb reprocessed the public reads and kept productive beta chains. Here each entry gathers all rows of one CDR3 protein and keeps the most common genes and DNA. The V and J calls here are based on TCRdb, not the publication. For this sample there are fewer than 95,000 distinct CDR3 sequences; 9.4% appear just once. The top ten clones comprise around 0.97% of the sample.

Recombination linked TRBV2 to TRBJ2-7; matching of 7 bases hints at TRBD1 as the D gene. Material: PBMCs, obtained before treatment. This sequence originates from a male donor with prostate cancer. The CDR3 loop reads CASSEGRGAYEQYF. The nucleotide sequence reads TGTGCCAGCAGTGAAGGCAGGGGGGCCTACGAGCAGTACTTC. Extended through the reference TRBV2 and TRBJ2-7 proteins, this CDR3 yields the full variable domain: EPEVTQTPSHQVTQMGQEVILRCVPISNHLYFYWYRQILGQKVEFLVSFYNNEISEKSEIFDDQFSVERPDGSNFTLKIRSTKLEDSAMYFCASSEGRGAYEQYFGPGTRLTVT.